Below are 9 T cell receptor beta chains sequenced from a single sample in a study of shared clonotypes between healthy human individuals (dated by TCRdb to 2018 to 2021). Library preparation employed the immunoSEQ multiplex PCR assay. In TCRdb, the immuneACCESS table is reduced to in-frame sequences with V and J assigned. These tables do not hold every clone; where another copy was compared, an unresolved V gene accounts for under half, and the others remain unexplained. The sample table shows over a million clones, and about 75% are seen once. The ten largest make up approximately 1.5% of the sample. Sequenced material: memory CD4+ T cells sorted from blood. Per the publication, the cell subset or site label means: CD45RA-negative fraction. All receptors come from a man aged 18 to 29 in good health.

This clone was seen only once. V is TRBV5-1 and J is TRBJ1-1; D is uncertain. Deletions cut 0 bases from V and 1 base from J, with 10 bases between. Germline V gives CDR1 SGHRS, CDR2 YFSETQ. The CDR3 runs to 15 residues. The CDR3 here is CASSLEMGQNTEAFF. The DNA of the CDR3 is TGCGCCAGCAGCTTGGAGATGGGCCAGAACACTGAAGCTTTCTTT. Together with reference TRBV5-1 and TRBJ1-1, the CDR3 gives the full variable domain: KAGVTQTPRYLIKTRGQQVTLSCSPISGHRSVSWYQQTPGQGLQFLFEYFSETQRNKGNFPGRFSGRQFSNSRSEMNVSTLELGDSALYLCASSLEMGQNTEAFFGQGTRLTVV.

The genes are TRBV6-1 and TRBJ2-1; 9 nucleotides line up with TRBD2. CDR1 and CDR2 (germline): MNHNS, SASEGT. The CDR3 totals 15 residues. With V trimmed by 9 bases and J by 6 bases, 12 bases remained unmatched. In DNA, the CDR3 is TGTGCCAGTACCCCCCTCGCGGGAGGGCCCAATGAGCAGTTCTTC. This encodes CASTPLAGGPNEQFF.

The chain is built from TRBV6-5 and TRBJ1-5, with D perhaps TRBD1 (6 bases). Germline CDR1 and CDR2: MNHEY and SVGAGI. This CDR3 has 15 residues. V dropped 6 bases and J dropped 2 bases, with 14 bases sitting between them. This CDR3 is CASSPRGPRNQPQHF. CDR3 nucleotides: TGTGCCAGCAGCCCTCGGGGGCCTCGCAATCAGCCCCAGCATTTT.

The chain has TRBV5-1 and TRBJ2-7; D not resolved. Germline V gene sequence: CDR1 SGHRS, CDR2 YFSETQ. The CDR3 extends over 15 amino acids. The germline V and J ends were trimmed by 0 bases and 6 bases, with 16 bases remaining between them. CDR3 sequence (DNA): TGCGCCAGCAGCTTGGAAGCAGGTTCGCAACTCGAGCAGTACTTC. This encodes CASSLEAGSQLEQYF.

The chain links TRBV29-1 to TRBJ1-2; the D is unclear. In germline, CDR1 is SQVTM, CDR2 ANQGSEA. This CDR3 is 14 amino acids long. Trimming removed 7 bases at V and 5 bases at J, with 20 bases between. In nucleotides, the CDR3 is TGCAGCGCGCCCATAGGAGGGAAGGATTATGGCTACACCTTC. Its translation is CSAPIGGKDYGYTF.

On this clone itself: Different DNA sequences within this sample yield the same CDR3. The chain is built from TRBV2 and TRBJ2-7; D is tentatively TRBD1 or TRBD2 (5 bases each). Germline V gene lookup returns CDR1 SNHLY and CDR2 FYNNEI. V lost 2 bases and J 4 bases, leaving 9 bases between the germline ends. This CDR3 comprises 13 residues. Written as DNA, the CDR3 is TGTGCCAGCAGTGAAACGGGGCTATACGAGCAGTACTTC. It specifies CASSETGLYEQYF.

The count of this clone is one. This specimen includes other DNA sequences encoding the same CDR3. The chain carries TRBV4-3 and TRBJ2-3; 10 bases map to TRBD2. The CDR3 has 15 residues. V gave up 4 bases and J gave up 2 bases; unmatched junction bases: 3. The germline V gene encodes CDR1 LGHNA and CDR2 YSLEER. CDR3 region: CASSRTSGYTDTQYF. The CDR3, as DNA: TGCGCCAGCAGCCGGACTAGCGGCTACACAGATACGCAGTATTTT.

This clone appeared a single time. CDR3 nucleotides: TGTGCCAGCAGCATACCTAACACTGAAGCTTTCTTT. It encodes CASSIPNTEAFF. The V and J genes are TRBV28 and TRBJ1-1; D is undetermined. The germline CDR1 and CDR2 sequences are MDHEN and SYDVKM. The V and J ends lost 6 bases and 2 bases respectively, with 7 bases between them. This CDR3 spans 12 amino acids.

The chain couples TRBV7-8 to TRBJ2-1, with a weak D call TRBD2 (6 bases). The germline V gene has CDR1 SGHVS and CDR2 FQNEAQ. V was trimmed by 5 bases and J by 4 bases, leaving 21 bases between them. This CDR3 has 17 amino acids. CDR3 residues: CASSLPSGSPLYNEQFF. In DNA form, the CDR3 reads TGTGCCAGCAGCCTCCCGTCCGGGAGCCCTTTATACAATGAGCAGTTCTTC.